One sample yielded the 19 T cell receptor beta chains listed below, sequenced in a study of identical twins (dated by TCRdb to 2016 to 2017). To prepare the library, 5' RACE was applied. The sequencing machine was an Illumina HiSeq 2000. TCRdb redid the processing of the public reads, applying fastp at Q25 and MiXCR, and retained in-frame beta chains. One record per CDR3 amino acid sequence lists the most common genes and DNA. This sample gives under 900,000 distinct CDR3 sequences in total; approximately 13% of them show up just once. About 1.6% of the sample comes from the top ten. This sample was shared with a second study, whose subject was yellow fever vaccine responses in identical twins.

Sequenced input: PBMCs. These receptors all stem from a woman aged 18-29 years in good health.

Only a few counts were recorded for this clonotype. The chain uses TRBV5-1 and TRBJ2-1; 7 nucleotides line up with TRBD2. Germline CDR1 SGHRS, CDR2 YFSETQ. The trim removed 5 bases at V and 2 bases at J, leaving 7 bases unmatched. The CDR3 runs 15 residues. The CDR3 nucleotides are TGCGCCAGCAGGCCGACGGGACTACCCTACAATGAGCAGTTCTTC. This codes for CASRPTGLPYNEQFF.

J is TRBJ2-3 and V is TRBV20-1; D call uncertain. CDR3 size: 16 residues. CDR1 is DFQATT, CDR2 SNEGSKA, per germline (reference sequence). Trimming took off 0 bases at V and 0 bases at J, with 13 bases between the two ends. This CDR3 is CSARELIRTSTDTQYF. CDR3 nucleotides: TGCAGTGCTAGAGAATTAATACGAACTAGCACAGATACGCAGTATTTT.

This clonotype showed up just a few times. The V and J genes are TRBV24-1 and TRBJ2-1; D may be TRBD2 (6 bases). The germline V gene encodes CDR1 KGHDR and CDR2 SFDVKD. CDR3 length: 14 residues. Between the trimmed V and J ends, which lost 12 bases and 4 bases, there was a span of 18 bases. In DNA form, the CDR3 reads TGTGCCGCGGGTCATTCTAGCGTATACAATGAGCAGTTCTTC. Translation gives CAAGHSSVYNEQFF.

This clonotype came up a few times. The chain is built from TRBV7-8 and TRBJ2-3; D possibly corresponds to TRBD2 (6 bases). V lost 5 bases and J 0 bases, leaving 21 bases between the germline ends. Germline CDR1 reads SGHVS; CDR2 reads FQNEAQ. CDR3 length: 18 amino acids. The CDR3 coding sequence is TGTGCCAGCAGCGCGAACCGACCGACCGGGACTAGCACAGATACGCAGTATTTT. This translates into CASSANRPTGTSTDTQYF.

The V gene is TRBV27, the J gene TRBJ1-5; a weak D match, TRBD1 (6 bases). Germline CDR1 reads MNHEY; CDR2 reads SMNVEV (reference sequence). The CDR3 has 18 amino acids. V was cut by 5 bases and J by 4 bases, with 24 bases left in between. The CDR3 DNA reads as TGTGCCAGCAGTCCAACCACCAAAGGACAGCTGGGAAATCAGCCCCAGCATTTT. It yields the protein CASSPTTKGQLGNQPQHF.

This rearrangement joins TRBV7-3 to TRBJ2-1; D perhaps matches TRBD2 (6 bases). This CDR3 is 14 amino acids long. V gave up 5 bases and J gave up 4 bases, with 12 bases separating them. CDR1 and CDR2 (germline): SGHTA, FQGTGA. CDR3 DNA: TGTGCCAGCAGCCATACCGGGACTTACAATGAGCAGTTCTTC. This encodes CASSHTGTYNEQFF.

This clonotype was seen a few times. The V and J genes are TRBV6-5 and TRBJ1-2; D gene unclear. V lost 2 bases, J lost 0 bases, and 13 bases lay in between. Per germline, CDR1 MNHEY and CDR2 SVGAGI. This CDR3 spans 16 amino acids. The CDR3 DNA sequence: TGTGCCAGCAGTTACACTCCGACATCGGCTAACTATGGCTACACCTTC. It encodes CASSYTPTSANYGYTF.

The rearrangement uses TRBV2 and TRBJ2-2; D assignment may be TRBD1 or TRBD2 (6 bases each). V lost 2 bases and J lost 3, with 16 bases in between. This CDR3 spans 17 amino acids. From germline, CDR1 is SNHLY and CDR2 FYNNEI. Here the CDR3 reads CASSERGGSDYTGELFF. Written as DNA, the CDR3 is TGTGCCAGCAGTGAAAGAGGGGGGTCAGACTACACCGGGGAGCTGTTTTTT.

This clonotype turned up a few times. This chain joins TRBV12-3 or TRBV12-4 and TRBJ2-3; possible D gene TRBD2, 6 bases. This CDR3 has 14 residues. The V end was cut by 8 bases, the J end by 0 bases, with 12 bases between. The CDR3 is CASHLGGSTDTQYF. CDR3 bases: TGTGCCAGCCACCTGGGGGGTAGCACAGATACGCAGTATTTT.

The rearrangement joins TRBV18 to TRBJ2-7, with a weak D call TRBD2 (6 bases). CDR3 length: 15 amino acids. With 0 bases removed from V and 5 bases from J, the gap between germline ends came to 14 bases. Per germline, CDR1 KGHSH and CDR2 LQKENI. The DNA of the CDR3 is TGTGCCAGCTCACCACCGAATAGGCTAGCGCACGAGCAGTACTTC. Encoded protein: CASSPPNRLAHEQYF.

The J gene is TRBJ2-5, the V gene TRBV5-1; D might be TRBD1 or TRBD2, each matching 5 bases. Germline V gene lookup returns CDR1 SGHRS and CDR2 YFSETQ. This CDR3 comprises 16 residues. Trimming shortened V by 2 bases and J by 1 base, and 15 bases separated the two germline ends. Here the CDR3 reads CASSLMIGDPQETQYF. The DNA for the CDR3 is TGCGCCAGCAGCTTAATGATAGGGGACCCCCAAGAGACCCAGTACTTC.

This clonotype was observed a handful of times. CDR3 amino acids: CSARPGDYEQYF. In DNA form, the CDR3 reads TGCAGTGCTAGGCCGGGGGACTACGAGCAGTACTTC. The chain is built from TRBV20-1 and TRBJ2-7, with a tentative D call TRBD2 (6 bases). Trimming pared 3 bases from V and 3 bases from J, leaving 9 bases between. Germline values: CDR1 DFQATT, CDR2 SNEGSKA (reference sequence). The CDR3 has 12 amino acids.

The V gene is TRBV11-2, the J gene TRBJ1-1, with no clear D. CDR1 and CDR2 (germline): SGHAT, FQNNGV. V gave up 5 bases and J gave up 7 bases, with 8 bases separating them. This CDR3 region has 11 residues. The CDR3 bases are TGTGCCAGCAGCCCCGCCCTTGAAGCTTTCTTT. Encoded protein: CASSPALEAFF.

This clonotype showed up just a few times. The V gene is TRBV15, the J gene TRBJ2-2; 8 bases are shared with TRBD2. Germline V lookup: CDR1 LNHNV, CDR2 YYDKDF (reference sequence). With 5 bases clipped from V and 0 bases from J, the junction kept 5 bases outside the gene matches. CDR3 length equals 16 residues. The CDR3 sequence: CATSGLTSANTGELFF. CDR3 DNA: TGTGCCACCAGCGGATTGACTAGCGCGAACACCGGGGAGCTGTTTTTT.

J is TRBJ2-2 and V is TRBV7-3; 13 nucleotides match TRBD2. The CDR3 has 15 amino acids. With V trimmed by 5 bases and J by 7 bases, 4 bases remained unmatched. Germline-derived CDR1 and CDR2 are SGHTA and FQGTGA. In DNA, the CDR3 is TGTGCCAGCAGCCTCCGGACTAGCGGGAGCGGGGAGCTGTTTTTT. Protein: CASSLRTSGSGELFF.

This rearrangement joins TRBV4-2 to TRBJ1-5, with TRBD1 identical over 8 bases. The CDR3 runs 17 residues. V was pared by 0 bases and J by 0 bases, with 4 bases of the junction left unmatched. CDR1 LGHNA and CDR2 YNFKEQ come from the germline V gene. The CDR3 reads CASSQDTGGYSNQPQHF. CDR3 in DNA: TGTGCCAGCAGCCAAGATACAGGGGGTTATAGCAATCAGCCCCAGCATTTT.

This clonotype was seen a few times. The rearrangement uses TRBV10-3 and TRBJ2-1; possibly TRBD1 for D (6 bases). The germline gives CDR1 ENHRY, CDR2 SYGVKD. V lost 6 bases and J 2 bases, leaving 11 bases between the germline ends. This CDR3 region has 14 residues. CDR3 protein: CAIRTGDTYNEQFF. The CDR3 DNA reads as TGTGCCATCAGGACAGGAGACACCTACAATGAGCAGTTCTTC.

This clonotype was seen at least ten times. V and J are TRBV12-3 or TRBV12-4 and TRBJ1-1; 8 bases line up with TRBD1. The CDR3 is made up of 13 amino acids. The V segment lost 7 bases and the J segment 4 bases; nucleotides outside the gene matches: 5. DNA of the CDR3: TGTGCCAGCAACCAGGGGGCTAGCACTGAAGCTTTCTTT. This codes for CASNQGASTEAFF.

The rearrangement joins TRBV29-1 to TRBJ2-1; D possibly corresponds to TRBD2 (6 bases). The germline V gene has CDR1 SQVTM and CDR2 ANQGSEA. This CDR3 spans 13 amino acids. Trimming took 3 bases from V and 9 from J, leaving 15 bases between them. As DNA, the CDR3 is TGCAGCGTTGATTCCGGGGGAGCTGGTGAGCAGTTCTTC. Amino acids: CSVDSGGAGEQFF.